The present TCR beta chain was sequenced within a study of T cell repertoires in cytomegalovirus infection. Overall study context: It can be stated that public TCR beta signatures indicated CMV infection as well as a matching HLA type.

TCRdb recomputed calls from the reads with MiXCR, one row per CDR3 protein. The sample yields about a million distinct CDR3 sequences, under 40% seen once. Of note for this clonotype: Its antigen is not identified.

Deletions cut 3 bases from V and 9 bases from J, with 21 bases between. The CDR3 sequence is 16 residues long. The input for sequencing was cultured CD8+ T cells from PBMCs, taken from culture after CMV antigen stimulation. This TCR came from a human donor in good health (CMV status not recorded). Some clones in this sample may be carry-over from other donors' samples. The chain employs TRBV12-3 or TRBV12-4 and TRBJ2-1, with D possibly called TRBD1 or TRBD2 (6 bases each). The chain's CDR3 is CASSFSPGEVGAEQFF. The CDR3 coding sequence is TGTGCCAGCAGTTTTTCTCCAGGGGAGGTAGGCGCTGAGCAGTTCTTC.